This entry lists 14 T cell receptor beta chains sequenced from one sample in a study of STAT5B mutations in CD4+ large granular lymphocyte leukemia. Measured with immunoSEQ multiplex PCR; TCRdb has only the in-frame clones, and not every one. The sample holds 30,000 to 40,000 clones; over 60% are singletons and the top ten take around 7%. Sequencing was done on a sample of CD4+ T cells from blood buffy coats. These receptors came from a human donor in good health.

The V and J genes are TRBV15 and TRBJ2-5; perhaps D is TRBD1 or TRBD2 (6 bases each). The V gene's germline CDR1 is LNHNV and CDR2 YYDKDF (reference sequence). The ends were cut back, 6 bases at V and 4 bases at J, with 21 bases in the middle. This CDR3 has 16 residues. DNA for the CDR3: TGTGCCACCAGTGTACGGAGGGGTCTCAGGGGAGAGACCCAGTACTTC. Encoded protein: CATSVRRGLRGETQYF. Filled out from reference TRBV15 and TRBJ2-5, the complete variable domain reads DAMVIQNPRYQVTQFGKPVTLSCSQTLNHNVMYWYQQKSSQAPKLLFHYYDKDFNNEADTPDNFQSRRPNTSFCFLDIRSPGLGDTAMYLCATSVRRGLRGETQYFGPGTRLLVL.

This chain joins TRBV7-9 and TRBJ1-5; D gene uncertain. Germline values: CDR1 SEHNR, CDR2 FQNEAQ (reference sequence). The CDR3 extends over 16 amino acids. Trimming left V 5 bases short and J 1 base short, with 15 bases between. This CDR3 reads CASSKGLTGSNQPQHF. CDR3 DNA: TGTGCCAGCAGCAAAGGACTTACGGGGAGCAATCAGCCCCAGCATTTT.

V usage is TRBV7-8 and J usage is TRBJ1-2, with D possibly being TRBD1 (6 bases). Deletions cut 7 bases from V and 8 bases from J, with 17 bases between. Germline CDR1 SGHVS, CDR2 FQNEAQ. CDR3 size: 13 residues. Here the CDR3 reads CASTQGTDNGYTF. For the CDR3, the DNA is TGTGCCAGCACCCAGGGGACGGATAACGGCTACACCTTC.

The chain links TRBV4-1 to TRBJ1-5, with a weak D call TRBD1 (6 bases). The CDR3 has 17 residues. V was clipped by 0 bases and J by 7 bases, with 19 bases between them. CDR1 MGHRA and CDR2 YSYEKL come from the germline V gene. CDR3 nucleotides: TGCGCCAGCAGCCAAGAGAGAGGACAGTGGAAAGGGCAGCCCCAGCATTTT. This encodes CASSQERGQWKGQPQHF.

V usage is TRBV6-1 and J usage is TRBJ1-1; D ambiguous. The germline CDR1 and CDR2 sequences are MNHNS and SASEGT. V shed 4 bases and J shed 11 bases, with 11 bases lying between them. The CDR3 runs 11 residues. CDR3 nucleotides: TGTGCCAGCAGTGGGAGCCGACTGGCTTTCTTT. It yields the protein CASSGSRLAFF.

The chain employs TRBV6-1 and TRBJ2-7, with TRBD1 matching 9 bases. The germline CDR1 and CDR2 sequences are MNHNS and SASEGT. V lost 4 bases, J lost 5 bases, and 6 bases stayed unmatched. CDR3 size: 14 residues. In DNA, the CDR3 is TGTGCCAGCAGTGTACAGGGGGCGCCCGACGAGCAGTACTTC. The encoded protein is CASSVQGAPDEQYF.

This clone showed up just a few times. The genes are TRBV18 and TRBJ1-5, with 7 bases aligning to TRBD1. The J segment lost 3 bases and the V segment lost 1 base, leaving 9 bases of the junction unmatched. Germline CDR1 is KGHSH and CDR2 is LQKENI. The CDR3 extends over 17 amino acids. CDR3 amino acids: CASSPLPGGQLNQPQHF. The CDR3 nucleotides read TGTGCCAGCTCACCACTCCCAGGGGGGCAGCTCAATCAGCCCCAGCATTTT. The entire variable domain, with the rest obtained from reference TRBV18 and TRBJ1-5, is as follows: NAGVMQNPRHLVRRRGQEARLRCSPMKGHSHVYWYRQLPEEGLKFMVYLQKENIIDESGMPKERFSAEFPKEGPSILRIQQVVRGDSAAYFCASSPLPGGQLNQPQHFGDGTRLSIL.

V usage is TRBV27 and J usage is TRBJ2-7, with D maybe TRBD2 (5 bases). The V gene's germline CDR1 is MNHEY and CDR2 SMNVEV (reference sequence). The CDR3 sequence is 16 residues long. V was shortened by 0 bases and J by 9 bases, with 21 bases between the two germline ends. The CDR3 DNA reads as TGTGCCAGCAGTTTATCGGAGGCTTATATATTAAGGTGGCAGTACTTC. This encodes CASSLSEAYILRWQYF.

The chain links TRBV18 to TRBJ2-1, with 12 bases matching TRBD2. Germline V gene data show CDR1 as KGHSH and CDR2 as LQKENI. The length of the CDR3 is 14 residues. The trim removed 4 bases at V and 7 bases at J, leaving 2 bases unmatched. DNA for the CDR3: TGTGCCAGCTCACAAGGACTAGCGGGAAATGAGCAGTTCTTC. Amino acid sequence: CASSQGLAGNEQFF.

This sequence joins TRBV9 and TRBJ1-2; D gene uncertain. CDR3 length: 12 residues. Per germline, CDR1 SGDLS and CDR2 YYNGEE. Trimming left V 7 bases short and J 8 bases short, with 15 bases between. CDR3 sequence: CASGSEGPGYTF. The CDR3 DNA reads TGTGCCAGCGGTTCGGAGGGCCCGGGCTACACCTTC.

The chain has TRBV18 and TRBJ1-2; D ambiguous. The CDR3 has 13 residues. V lost 2 bases to trimming and J lost 4 bases, with 8 bases between them. Germline V gives CDR1 KGHSH, CDR2 LQKENI. As DNA, the CDR3 is TGTGCCAGCTCACCAGACCGAACCTATGGCTACACCTTC. Translating it yields CASSPDRTYGYTF.

DNA of the CDR3: TGCGCCAGCAGTCCACGGGACGTCGCGTCTACAAGCTCCTACAATGAGCAGTTCTTC. Translating it yields CASSPRDVASTSSYNEQFF. This chain uses TRBV5-1 with TRBJ2-1; D tentatively fits TRBD1 or TRBD2 (5 bases each). The V gene's germline CDR1 is SGHRS and CDR2 YFSETQ. The V end was cut by 5 bases, the J end by 0 bases, with 24 bases between. The CDR3 totals 19 residues. Full variable domain (outside the CDR3, taken from reference TRBV5-1 and TRBJ2-1): KAGVTQTPRYLIKTRGQQVTLSCSPISGHRSVSWYQQTPGQGLQFLFEYFSETQRNKGNFPGRFSGRQFSNSRSEMNVSTLELGDSALYLCASSPRDVASTSSYNEQFFGPGTRLTVL.

This clone was seen a few times. The chain joins TRBV5-4 to TRBJ2-2; 7 bases are shared with TRBD2. Trimming at V came to 0 bases and at J to 1 base, leaving 9 bases not matched to a gene. Germline V gene data show CDR1 as SGHNT and CDR2 as YYREEE (reference sequence). This CDR3 has 18 amino acids. CDR3 residues: CASSLGGRLAVNTGELFF. The CDR3 nucleotides are TGTGCCAGCAGCTTGGGTGGTCGACTAGCTGTGAACACCGGGGAGCTGTTTTTT.

This clone was counted once. The genes are TRBV5-1 and TRBJ2-1; TRBD1 matches at 8 bases. Germline lookup yields CDR1 SGHRS and CDR2 YFSETQ. V lost 2 bases to trimming and J lost 0 bases; unmatched junction nucleotides: 4. This CDR3 comprises 16 residues. CDR3 nucleotides: TGCGCCAGCAGCTTAAGTACAGGGGGCTCCTACAATGAGCAGTTCTTC. This codes for CASSLSTGGSYNEQFF. Supplemented by reference TRBV5-1 and TRBJ2-1, the full variable domain reads KAGVTQTPRYLIKTRGQQVTLSCSPISGHRSVSWYQQTPGQGLQFLFEYFSETQRNKGNFPGRFSGRQFSNSRSEMNVSTLELGDSALYLCASSLSTGGSYNEQFFGPGTRLTVL.